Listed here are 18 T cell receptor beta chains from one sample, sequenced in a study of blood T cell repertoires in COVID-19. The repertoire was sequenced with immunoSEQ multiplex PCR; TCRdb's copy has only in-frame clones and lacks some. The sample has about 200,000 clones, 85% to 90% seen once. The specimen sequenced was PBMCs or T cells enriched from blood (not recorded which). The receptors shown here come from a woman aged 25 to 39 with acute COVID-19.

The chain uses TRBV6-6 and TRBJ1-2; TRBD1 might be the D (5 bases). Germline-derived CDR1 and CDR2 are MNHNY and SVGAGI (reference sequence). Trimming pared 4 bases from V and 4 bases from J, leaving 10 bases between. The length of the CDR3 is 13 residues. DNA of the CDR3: TGTGCCAGCAGTTCTGGGGCAGCCTATGGCTACACCTTC. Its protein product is CASSSGAAYGYTF.

CDR3 loop: CASRVTPTNEKLFF. In nucleotides, the CDR3 is TGTGCCAGCAGGGTGACACCAACTAATGAAAAACTGTTTTTT. This rearrangement joins TRBV6-5 to TRBJ1-4; D not certain. V was trimmed by 6 bases and J by 0 bases, leaving 8 bases between them. The CDR3 loop spans 14 amino acids. Per germline, CDR1 MNHEY and CDR2 SVGAGI.

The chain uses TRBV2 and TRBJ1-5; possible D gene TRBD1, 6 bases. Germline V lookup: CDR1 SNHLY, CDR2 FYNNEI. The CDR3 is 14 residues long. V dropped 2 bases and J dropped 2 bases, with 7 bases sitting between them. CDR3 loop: CASSERTGNQPQHF. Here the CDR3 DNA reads TGTGCCAGCAGTGAAAGGACAGGCAATCAGCCCCAGCATTTT.

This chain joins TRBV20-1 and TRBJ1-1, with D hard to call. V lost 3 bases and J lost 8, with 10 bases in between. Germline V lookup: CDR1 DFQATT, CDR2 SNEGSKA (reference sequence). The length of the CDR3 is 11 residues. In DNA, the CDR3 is TGCAGTGCTAGTGCAGAAATCGAAGCTTTCTTT. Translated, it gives CSASAEIEAFF.

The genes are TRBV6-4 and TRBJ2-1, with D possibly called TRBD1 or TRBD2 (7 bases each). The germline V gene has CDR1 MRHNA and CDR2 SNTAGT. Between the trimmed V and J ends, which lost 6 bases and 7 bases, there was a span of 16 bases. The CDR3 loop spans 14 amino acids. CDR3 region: CASSDREGSNEQFF. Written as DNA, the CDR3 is TGTGCCAGCAGCGACAGGGAGGGTTCTAATGAGCAGTTCTTC.

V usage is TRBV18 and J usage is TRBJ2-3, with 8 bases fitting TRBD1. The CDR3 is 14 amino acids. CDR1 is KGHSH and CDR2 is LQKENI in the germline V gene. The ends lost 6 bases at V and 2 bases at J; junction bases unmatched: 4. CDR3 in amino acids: CASSWTGFTDTQYF. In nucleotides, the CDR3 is TGTGCCAGCTCGTGGACAGGGTTCACAGATACGCAGTATTTT.

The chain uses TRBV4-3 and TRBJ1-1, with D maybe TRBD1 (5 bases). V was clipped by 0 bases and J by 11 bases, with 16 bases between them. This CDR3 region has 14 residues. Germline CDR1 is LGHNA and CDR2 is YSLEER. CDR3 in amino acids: CASSQDLWGRDAFF. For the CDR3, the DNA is TGCGCCAGCAGCCAAGATCTTTGGGGCAGGGATGCTTTCTTT.

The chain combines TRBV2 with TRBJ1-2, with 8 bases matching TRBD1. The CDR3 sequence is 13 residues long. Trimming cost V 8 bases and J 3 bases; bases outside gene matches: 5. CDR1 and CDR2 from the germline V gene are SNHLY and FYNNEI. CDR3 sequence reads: CASLGTGYYGYTF. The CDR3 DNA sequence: TGTGCCAGCTTAGGGACAGGTTACTATGGCTACACCTTC. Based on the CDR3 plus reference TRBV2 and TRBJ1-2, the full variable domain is EPEVTQTPSHQVTQMGQEVILRCVPISNHLYFYWYRQILGQKVEFLVSFYNNEISEKSEIFDDQFSVERPDGSNFTLKIRSTKLEDSAMYFCASLGTGYYGYTFGSGTRLTVV.

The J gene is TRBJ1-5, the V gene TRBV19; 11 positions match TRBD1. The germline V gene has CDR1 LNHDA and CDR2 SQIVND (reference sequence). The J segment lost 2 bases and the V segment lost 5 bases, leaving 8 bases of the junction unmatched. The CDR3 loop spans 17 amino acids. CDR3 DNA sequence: TGTGCCAGTAGTTTCCCGGACAGGGGGCAACGCAATCAGCCCCAGCATTTT. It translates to CASSFPDRGQRNQPQHF.

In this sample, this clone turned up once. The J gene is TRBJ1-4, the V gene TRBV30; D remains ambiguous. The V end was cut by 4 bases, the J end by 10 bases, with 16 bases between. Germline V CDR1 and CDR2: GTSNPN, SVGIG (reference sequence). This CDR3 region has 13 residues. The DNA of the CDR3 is TGTGCCTGGACCTCTTTTTCACCGGGAAAACTGTTTTTT. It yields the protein CAWTSFSPGKLFF.

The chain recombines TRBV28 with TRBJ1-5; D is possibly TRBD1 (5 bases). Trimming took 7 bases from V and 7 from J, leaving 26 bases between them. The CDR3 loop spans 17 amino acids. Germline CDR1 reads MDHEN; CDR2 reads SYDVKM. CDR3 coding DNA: TGTGCCAGCACCCCTTCATGGGAGCGGGGCTTGTCGCAGCCCCAGCATTTT. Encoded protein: CASTPSWERGLSQPQHF.

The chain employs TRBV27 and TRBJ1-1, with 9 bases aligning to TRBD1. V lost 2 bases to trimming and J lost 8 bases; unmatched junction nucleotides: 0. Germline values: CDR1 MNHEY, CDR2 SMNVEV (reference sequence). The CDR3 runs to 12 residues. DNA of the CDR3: TGTGCCAGCAGTTTAACAGGGGGCGAAGCTTTCTTT. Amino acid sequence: CASSLTGGEAFF.

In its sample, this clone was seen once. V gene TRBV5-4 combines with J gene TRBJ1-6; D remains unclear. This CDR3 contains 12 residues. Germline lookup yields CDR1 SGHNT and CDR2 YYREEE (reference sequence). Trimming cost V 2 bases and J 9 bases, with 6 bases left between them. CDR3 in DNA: TGTGCCAGCAGCTTTACGGGTTCACCCCTCCACTTT. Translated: CASSFTGSPLHF.

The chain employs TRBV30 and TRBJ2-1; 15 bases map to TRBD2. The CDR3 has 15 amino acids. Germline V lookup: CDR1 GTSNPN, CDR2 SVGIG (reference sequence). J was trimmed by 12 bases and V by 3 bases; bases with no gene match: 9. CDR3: CAWRDGTSGGPGQFF. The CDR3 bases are TGTGCCTGGAGGGACGGGACTAGCGGGGGGCCTGGGCAGTTCTTC.

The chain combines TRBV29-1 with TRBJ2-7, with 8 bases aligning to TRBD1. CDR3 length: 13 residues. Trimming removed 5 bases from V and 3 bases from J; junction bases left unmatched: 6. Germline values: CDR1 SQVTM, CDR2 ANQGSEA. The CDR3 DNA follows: TGCAGCGTTTTGGACAGGGACTTCTACGAGCAGTACTTC. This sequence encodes CSVLDRDFYEQYF.

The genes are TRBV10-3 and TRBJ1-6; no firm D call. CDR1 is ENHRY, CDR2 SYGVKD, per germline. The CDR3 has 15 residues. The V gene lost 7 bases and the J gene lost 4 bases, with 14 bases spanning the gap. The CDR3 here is CAITAEVGYNSPLHF. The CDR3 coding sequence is TGTGCCATCACAGCCGAGGTCGGGTATAATTCACCCCTCCACTTT.

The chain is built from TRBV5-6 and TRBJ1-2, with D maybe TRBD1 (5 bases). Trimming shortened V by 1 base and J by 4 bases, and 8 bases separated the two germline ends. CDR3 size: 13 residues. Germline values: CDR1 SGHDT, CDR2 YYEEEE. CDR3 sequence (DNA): TGTGCCAGCAGCTTGTGGGGGGGCTATGGCTACACCTTC. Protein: CASSLWGGYGYTF.

Here the CDR3 reads CASSFQDEQFF. CDR3 DNA sequence: TGTGCCAGCAGTTTTCAGGATGAGCAGTTCTTC. V is TRBV5-6 and J is TRBJ2-1; D is unresolved. The CDR3 sequence is 11 residues long. CDR1 SGHDT and CDR2 YYEEEE come from the germline V gene. The V gene lost 5 bases and the J gene lost 8 bases, with 8 bases spanning the gap.